This T cell receptor (beta chain) comes out of a study of blood T cells in healthy people across ages. The study, taken as a whole, reports: Roughly linear declines in TCR beta diversity per million T cells occurred with age.

On this clonotype: Its matching antigen is unknown.

The people who gave samples were healthy Caucasians from Russia, aged roughly 6 to 90. Every sample gave at least 5.5 micrograms of total RNA when it was extracted. V lost 7 bases and J 6 bases, leaving 11 bases between the germline ends. The CDR3 totals 12 residues. The germline V gene encodes CDR1 KGHDR and CDR2 SFDVKD. With a J-beta primer mix and a sample-barcoded 5' primer, a second PCR ran about 7 to 11 cycles. TCRdb analysed the 5' RACE reads with MiXCR anew, one entry per CDR3 protein. The table has about 1.1 million distinct CDR3 sequences, more than 30% seen once. The chain links TRBV24-1 to TRBJ1-2; D is ambiguous. The receptor was isolated from a man in his late teens or twenties in good health. Material: blood. CDR3 residues: CATSRNRDGYTF. CDR3 nucleotide sequence: TGTGCCACCAGCCGGAATAGGGATGGCTACACCTTC.